Described below is a single T cell receptor beta chain sequence and its context. The data stem from a study of blood T cell repertoires in COVID-19. Study-level background: T cells, B-cell-depleted T cells, or PBMCs supplied cDNA or gDNA.

Methods used by the authors: Estimation of nucleated cell counts was performed using reference gene primer amplification. Some clones are missing from TCRdb's copy, which holds only in-frame ones; the method was immunoSEQ multiplex PCR. V and J calls and clone size follow that table, whereas D and trimming were derived from the DNA. The table records approximately 250,000 clones, about 90% of them present only once. Assignment of participants to cohorts was predicated upon participant-reported clinical history. Exposed enrollees had met someone with a PCR-confirmed or clinician-diagnosed COVID-19 case at some point within the 2 weeks before study entry. The TCR sequence derives from a woman in her forties who had been exposed to COVID-19. Sequencing was performed on PBMCs or T cells enriched from blood (not recorded which).

CDR3 sequence: CASKKEPNEKLFF. In nucleotides, the CDR3 is TGCGCCAGCAAGAAGGAGCCTAATGAAAAACTGTTTTTT. The V and J genes are TRBV5-1 and TRBJ1-4, with D unclear. The V end was cut by 6 bases, the J end by 3 bases, with 9 bases between. Per the germline V gene, CDR1 is SGHRS and CDR2 is YFSETQ. This CDR3 has 13 residues.